The rows below give T cell receptor beta chains drawn from one sample of a study of identifying expanded T cells in peripheral blood. TCRdb keeps only in-frame clones here, not all; method: immunoSEQ multiplex PCR. The sample lists approximately 85,000 clones, almost 85% occurring once. The sequencing input was blood. The receptors come from a person aged 18-70 years in good health. Each CDR3 is given with its conserved first and last residue. A D gene is named only where the DNA matches it firmly. A clone size is listed for some rows: how often the clone was seen (once, few, many), or a class if it is expanded.

J | V | size | D | DNA | CDR3
TRBJ2-7 | TRBV27 | . | TRBD2 | TGTGCCAGCAGGTCCCACGCTGGGGCTGCGGGAGAGAGCACCTACGAGCAGTACTTC | CASRSHAGAAGESTYEQYF
TRBJ1-2 | TRBV6-1 | . | . | TGTGCCAGCAGTGAAGGTCGGGGTTATGGCTACACCTTC | CASSEGRGYGYTF
TRBJ2-7 | TRBV7-9 | . | . | TGTGCCAGCAGCTTACTCGGGGCCAGCTACGAGCAGTACTTC | CASSLLGASYEQYF
TRBJ2-5 | TRBV28 | . | . | TGTGCCAGCAGGGGGGAGAACAGGGCCGAGACCCAGTACTTC | CASRGENRAETQYF
TRBJ2-7 | TRBV25-1 | . | . | TGTGCCAGCAGACAGGATTCCTACGAGCAGTACTTC | CASRQDSYEQYF
TRBJ2-3 | TRBV9 | . | TRBD2 | TGTGCCAGCAGCCTCATAGCGGGAGCCCCAGATACGCAGTATTTT | CASSLIAGAPDTQYF
TRBJ2-1 | TRBV11-3 | . | TRBD2 | TGTGCCAGCAGCTTAGTAGCGGGAGGCAACTACAATGAGCAGTTCTTC | CASSLVAGGNYNEQFF
TRBJ2-7 | TRBV28 | . | . | TGTGCCAGCAGTCCGGGACCTATACCCTACGAGCAGTACTTC | CASSPGPIPYEQYF
TRBJ2-1 | TRBV9 | . | TRBD1 | TGTGCCAGCAGCGAGGAGACAGGGATAGGTAGCAATGAGCAGTTCTTC | CASSEETGIGSNEQFF
TRBJ1-1 | TRBV7-8 | . | . | TGTGCCAGCAGCTTTGGACATAACACTGAAGCTTTCTTT | CASSFGHNTEAFF
TRBJ1-4 | TRBV9 | . | TRBD1 | TGTGCCAGCAGCGTCGGACAGGGCGGTTTTTTGGGCGAAAAACTGTTTTTT | CASSVGQGGFLGEKLFF
TRBJ2-7 | TRBV9 | few | TRBD2 | TGTGCCAGCAGCGCCGGACTAGCGGGAGGCGAGCAGTACTTC | CASSAGLAGGEQYF
TRBJ1-3 | TRBV28 | . | . | TGTGCCAGCAGTTTTGACGCCCGCTCTGGAAACACCATATATTTT | CASSFDARSGNTIYF
TRBJ2-6 | TRBV19 | few | TRBD1 | TGTGCCAGTAGTATCGGGACAGGGCCGAGGGGGGCCAACGTCCTGACTTTC | CASSIGTGPRGANVLTF
TRBJ2-1 | TRBV25-1 | few | . | TGTGCCAGCACCCCGGACAGTGGCTCCTACAATGAGCAGTTCTTC | CASTPDSGSYNEQFF
TRBJ2-3 | TRBV27 | . | . | TGTGCCAGCAGTCCCTCCCGGTCCTCGGGCACAGATACGCAGTATTTT | CASSPSRSSGTDTQYF
TRBJ1-1 | TRBV28 | . | TRBD1 | TGTGCCAGCAGTTTGTCCACAGGGGGCACTGAAGCTTTCTTT | CASSLSTGGTEAFF
TRBJ1-1 | TRBV27 | . | . | TGTGCCAGCAGTTTATCCACAGCGGGGGAAGCTTTCTTT | CASSLSTAGEAFF
TRBJ1-1 | TRBV19 | . | TRBD1 | TGTGCCAGTAGTTGGACAGGGAACACTGAAGCTTTCTTT | CASSWTGNTEAFF
TRBJ1-1 | TRBV9 | . | TRBD1 | TGTGCCAGCAGCGTAGATTACGGACAGGGAAACACTGAAGCTTTCTTT | CASSVDYGQGNTEAFF
TRBJ2-7 | TRBV6-6 | . | TRBD2 | TGTGCCAGCAGGACGGGGGGGACGGGGGTTCCTTACGAGCAGTACTTC | CASRTGGTGVPYEQYF
TRBJ1-5 | TRBV20-1 | few | . | TGCAGTGCTAGAGATTTAGATGTGGGCCATTTT | CSARDLDVGHF
TRBJ2-3 | TRBV7-3 | . | TRBD2 | TGTGCCAGCAGCTCCGGGAGCGGGGCTCCAGGTACGCAGTATTTT | CASSSGSGAPGTQYF
TRBJ2-5 | TRBV2 | once | . | TGTGCCAGCAGCGAGACCCGGGGAGAGACCCAGTACTTC | CASSETRGETQYF
TRBJ1-3 | TRBV5-1 | . | . | TGCGCCAGCAGCTTGGAGAGCTCTGGAAACACCATATATTTT | CASSLESSGNTIYF
TRBJ2-5 | TRBV5-6 | . | . | TGTGCCAGCAGCTTGGTCCCGACACAAGAGACCCAGTACTTC | CASSLVPTQETQYF
TRBJ1-2 | TRBV6-6 | . | TRBD1 | TGTGCCAGCAGTTACCCGCCACAGGGGGCCAACTATGGCTACACCTTC | CASSYPPQGANYGYTF
TRBJ1-3 | TRBV5-6 | . | . | TGTGCCAGCAGCCCGGGGTTGAGCTCTGGAAACACCATATATTTT | CASSPGLSSGNTIYF
TRBJ1-1 | TRBV28 | . | TRBD1 | TGTGCCAGCAGCCGTGACAGGGGTTTTGGCACTGAAGCTTTCTTT | CASSRDRGFGTEAFF
TRBJ2-6 | TRBV28 | . | . | TGTGCCAGCAGGCAATCTGGGGCCAACGTCCTGACTTTC | CASRQSGANVLTF
TRBJ2-2 | TRBV25-1 | . | . | TGTGCCAGCAGTGAAACCCTTAGGGGGAACACCGGGGAGCTGTTTTTT | CASSETLRGNTGELFF
TRBJ2-3 | TRBV5-1 | once | TRBD1 | TGCGCCAGCAGCGGACAGGGTACAGATACGCAGTATTTT | CASSGQGTDTQYF
TRBJ2-1 | TRBV29-1 | . | TRBD2 | TGCAGCGTTGAAGATACATGGACTAGCGGGAACAATGAGCAGTTCTTC | CSVEDTWTSGNNEQFF
TRBJ2-7 | TRBV18 | once | . | TGTGCCAGCTCACCACGGGGGGGCCTCTCCTACGAGCAGTACTTC | CASSPRGGLSYEQYF
TRBJ1-2 | TRBV7-2 | . | . | TGTGCCAGCAGCTTAGGTCGGGGGAATTATGGCTACACCTTC | CASSLGRGNYGYTF
TRBJ2-7 | TRBV4-1 | . | TRBD2 | TGCGCCAGCAGCCAAGAAACGGGAGGGCCCTACGAGCAGTACTTC | CASSQETGGPYEQYF
TRBJ2-2 | TRBV5-6 | . | TRBD1 | TGTGCCAGCAGCTTGGTTGGATGGACAGGATACACCGGGGAGCTGTTTTTT | CASSLVGWTGYTGELFF
TRBJ2-7 | TRBV7-2 | . | . | TGTGCCAGCAGCCTAGGGACCGCGCGTCGGCAGTACTTC | CASSLGTARRQYF
TRBJ2-7 | TRBV30 | . | TRBD2 | TGTGCCTGGAGGCGGGGGAGCGTGTACGAGCAGTACTTC | CAWRRGSVYEQYF
TRBJ2-3 | TRBV19 | . | . | TGTGCCAGTATGGGGACTGTCACCACAGATACGCAGTATTTT | CASMGTVTTDTQYF
TRBJ2-1 | TRBV10-3 | . | TRBD2 | TGTGCCATCACGGAGGGACTACGCAATGAGCAGTTCTTC | CAITEGLRNEQFF
TRBJ1-1 | TRBV28 | . | . | TGTGCCAGCAGTTTCGGGGAGGCTTTCTTT | CASSFGEAFF
TRBJ2-2 | TRBV29-1 | . | TRBD1 | TGCAGCGTCGTTCGACAGGGTACCGGGGAGCTGTTTTTT | CSVVRQGTGELFF
TRBJ2-1 | TRBV9 | . | TRBD2 | TGTGCCAGCAGCGCAGGGACTAGCGGGAGTATGAGGGAGGCTTACAATGAGCAGTTCTTC | CASSAGTSGSMREAYNEQFF
TRBJ1-1 | TRBV7-3 | . | . | TGTGCCAGCAGCTTAAATGGGGTTACGGACACTGAAGCTTTCTTT | CASSLNGVTDTEAFF